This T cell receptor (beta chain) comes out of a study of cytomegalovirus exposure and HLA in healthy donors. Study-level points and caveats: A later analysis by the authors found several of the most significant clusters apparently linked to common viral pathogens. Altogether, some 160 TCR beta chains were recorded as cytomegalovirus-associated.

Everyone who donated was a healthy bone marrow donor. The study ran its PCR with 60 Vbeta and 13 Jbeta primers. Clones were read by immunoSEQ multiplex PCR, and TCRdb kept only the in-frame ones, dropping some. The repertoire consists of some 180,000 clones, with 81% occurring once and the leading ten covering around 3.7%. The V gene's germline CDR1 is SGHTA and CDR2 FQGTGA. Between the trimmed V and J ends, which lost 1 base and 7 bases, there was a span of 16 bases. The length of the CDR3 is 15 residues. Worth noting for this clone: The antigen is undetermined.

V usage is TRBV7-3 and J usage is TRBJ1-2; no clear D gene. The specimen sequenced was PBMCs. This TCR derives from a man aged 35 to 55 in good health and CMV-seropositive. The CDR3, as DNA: TGTGCCAGCAGCTTAATCGCAGGCGCTATGGGTGGCTACACCTTC. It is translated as CASSLIAGAMGGYTF.